A single sample gave rise to the 25 T cell receptor beta chains below, sequenced in a study of T cell repertoires in cytomegalovirus infection. TCRdb used MiXCR to reprocess the reads, holding one entry per CDR3 protein. The sample holds roughly 150,000 distinct CDR3 sequences, around 20% seen once. Sequenced: PBMCs. These TCRs come from a human donor in good health (CMV status not recorded). Some clones in this sample may be carry-over from other donors' samples.

A note on this clonotype: A read error may explain this, as a much larger clone is one base away. V is TRBV7-2 and J is TRBJ2-5, with TRBD2 matching over 9 bases. CDR1 is SGHTA, CDR2 FQGNSA, per germline. J gave up 1 base and V 2 bases, and 5 bases lay outside the gene matches. The CDR3 has 16 amino acids. CDR3 nucleotides: TGTGCCAGCAGCTTATGGTGTAGCGGGGGCCAAGAGACCCAGTACTTC. This encodes CASSLWCSGGQETQYF.

There are a few counts of this clonotype. CDR3 protein: CASSSGGGGAFYEQYF. CDR3 DNA: TGTGCCAGCAGCTCGGGTGGTGGGGGCGCCTTTTACGAGCAGTACTTC. The V and J genes are TRBV7-9 and TRBJ2-7, with TRBD1 as a possible D gene (6 bases). Trimming took 4 bases from V and 4 from J, leaving 20 bases between them. The CDR3 consists of 16 residues. Germline V CDR1 and CDR2: SEHNR, FQNEAQ (reference sequence).

This clonotype was seen repeatedly, ten times or more. The chain recombines TRBV7-3 with TRBJ2-1; 9 nucleotides match TRBD2. V lost 1 base, J lost 8 bases, and 3 bases stayed unmatched. The germline gives CDR1 SGHTA, CDR2 FQGTGA. The CDR3 spans 14 residues. The CDR3 sequence: CASSLKAGGHEQFF. Here the CDR3 DNA reads TGTGCCAGCAGCTTAAAAGCGGGGGGTCATGAGCAGTTCTTC.

This clonotype has at least ten counts. CDR3 residues: CATSKDRALDSPLHF. Here the CDR3 DNA reads TGTGCCACCAGTAAAGACAGGGCTCTGGATTCACCCCTCCACTTT. The chain carries TRBV15 and TRBJ1-6, with 7 bases matching TRBD1. V lost 6 bases, J lost 8 bases, and 10 bases stayed unmatched. Germline lookup yields CDR1 LNHNV and CDR2 YYDKDF (reference sequence). This CDR3 spans 15 amino acids.

J is TRBJ1-4 and V is TRBV12-3 or TRBV12-4; no firm D call. CDR3 size: 17 residues. V shed 5 bases and J shed 0 bases, with 16 bases lying between them. CDR3 sequence: CASSRQATLATNEKLFF. Written as DNA, the CDR3 is TGTGCCAGCAGTCGACAAGCAACCCTTGCAACTAATGAAAAACTGTTTTTT.

V usage is TRBV25-1 and J usage is TRBJ1-1; 7 bases agree with TRBD1. CDR1 MGHDK and CDR2 SYGVNS come from the germline V gene. This CDR3 has 15 amino acids. J was trimmed by 2 bases and V by 3 bases; bases with no gene match: 6. CDR3 DNA sequence: TGTGCCAGCAGTGACGGGACAGTGTCTAACACTGAAGCTTTCTTT. Translation: CASSDGTVSNTEAFF.

This clonotype has only a few counts. The CDR3 nucleotides are TGCGCCAGCAGCCACCTAGCGGGGGCGACCTACGAGCAGTACTTC. This encodes CASSHLAGATYEQYF. The chain is built from TRBV4-1 and TRBJ2-7; 10 bases are shared with TRBD2. V was clipped by 3 bases and J by 2 bases; unmatched bases: 4. The CDR3 is 15 residues long. Germline V gives CDR1 MGHRA, CDR2 YSYEKL.

This clonotype came up a few times. V gene TRBV7-2 combines with J gene TRBJ1-1; D uncertain. The V and J ends lost 1 base and 1 base respectively, with 10 bases between them. This CDR3 region has 15 residues. The germline V gene has CDR1 SGHTA and CDR2 FQGNSA. CDR3 residues: CASSLGGVRNTEAFF. DNA of the CDR3: TGTGCCAGCAGCTTAGGTGGCGTGAGGAACACTGAAGCTTTCTTT.

The V and J genes are TRBV20-1 and TRBJ2-1, with D maybe TRBD2 (5 bases). Trimming cost V 4 bases and J 12 bases, with 13 bases left between them. The CDR3 contains 11 residues. The germline V gene has CDR1 DFQATT and CDR2 SNEGSKA (reference sequence). DNA for the CDR3: TGCAGTGCTACCTTGGAGGCTCGGCAGTTCTTC. Its translation: CSATLEARQFF.

This clonotype was seen repeatedly, ten times or more. CDR3 protein: CASSSRDRITGELFF. CDR3 nucleotide sequence: TGTGCCAGCAGCTCCCGGGACAGGATCACCGGGGAGCTGTTTTTT. V and J are TRBV7-3 and TRBJ2-2; 8 nucleotides match TRBD1. The CDR3 is 15 residues long. V trimming: 4 bases; J trimming: 4 bases; junction bases outside the gene matches: 5. The germline V gene encodes CDR1 SGHTA and CDR2 FQGTGA.

The chain recombines TRBV7-8 with TRBJ2-5, with a weak D call TRBD1 (6 bases). Germline CDR1 and CDR2: SGHVS and FQNEAQ. This CDR3 is built from 14 residues. Trimming took 5 bases from V and 5 from J, leaving 15 bases between them. The CDR3 reads CASSQEPRGETQYF. CDR3 in DNA: TGTGCCAGCAGCCAAGAGCCAAGGGGGGAGACCCAGTACTTC.

This clonotype was found many times. This chain joins TRBV7-2 and TRBJ2-3, with TRBD1 as a possible D gene (6 bases). CDR1 SGHTA and CDR2 FQGNSA come from the germline V gene. V lost 0 bases to trimming and J lost 4 bases, with 17 bases between them. The CDR3 totals 17 residues. The CDR3 DNA reads as TGTGCCAGCAGCTTAGCTGCGGACAGAGGCTTCGCAGATACGCAGTATTTT. As protein: CASSLAADRGFADTQYF.

This clonotype was found many times. The chain couples TRBV5-6 to TRBJ1-1, with a possible D match to TRBD1 (5 bases). In germline, CDR1 is SGHDT, CDR2 YYEEEE. Deletions cut 3 bases from V and 4 bases from J, with 7 bases between. CDR3 length: 12 residues. As DNA, the CDR3 is TGTGCCAGCAGCTGGGGGGGCACTGAAGCTTTCTTT. Translated: CASSWGGTEAFF.

This clonotype was seen a few times. V is TRBV6-2 or TRBV6-3 and J is TRBJ2-1; possible D gene TRBD2, 5 bases. V was shortened by 2 bases and J by 0 bases, with 8 bases between the two germline ends. CDR1 and CDR2 (germline): MNHEY, SVGEGT. The CDR3 covers 15 residues. This CDR3 reads CASSYRESSYNEQFF. In nucleotides, the CDR3 is TGTGCCAGCAGTTACCGGGAAAGCTCCTACAATGAGCAGTTCTTC.

This sequence joins TRBV28 and TRBJ2-7, with D possibly called TRBD1 or TRBD2 (6 bases each). The CDR3 sequence is 14 residues long. CDR1 MDHEN and CDR2 SYDVKM come from the germline V gene. V shed 7 bases and J shed 2 bases, with 15 bases lying between them. The CDR3: CASKAAGTTYEQYF. The CDR3 DNA sequence: TGTGCCAGCAAGGCCGCGGGGACAACCTACGAGCAGTACTTC.

V and J are TRBV28 and TRBJ2-7, with D uncertain. V was pared by 8 bases and J by 4 bases, with 9 bases between. From germline, CDR1 is MDHEN and CDR2 SYDVKM. This CDR3 is built from 11 residues. CDR3: CASCSTYEQYF. In DNA form, the CDR3 reads TGTGCCAGCTGTTCTACGTACGAGCAGTACTTC.

This clonotype was recorded a few times. The chain uses TRBV6-1 and TRBJ2-1, with D unclear. There are 11 residues in the CDR3. The V gene's germline CDR1 is MNHNS and CDR2 SASEGT. The V gene lost 3 bases and the J gene lost 7 bases, with 4 bases spanning the gap. CDR3 amino acids: CASSESNEQFF. CDR3 DNA: TGTGCCAGCAGTGAGTCTAATGAGCAGTTCTTC.

This clonotype was observed at least ten times. The J gene is TRBJ2-2, the V gene TRBV7-2; 7 positions agree with TRBD2. The CDR3 consists of 16 residues. The V and J ends lost 5 bases and 6 bases, in that order; junction bases with no gene match: 12. Germline CDR1 SGHTA, CDR2 FQGNSA. This CDR3 reads CASSRGPGLLSGELFF. CDR3 in DNA: TGTGCCAGCAGCCGCGGTCCGGGACTACTTTCCGGGGAGCTGTTTTTT.

This clonotype has only a few counts. V and J are TRBV7-8 and TRBJ2-1; no firm D call. Germline CDR1 is SGHVS and CDR2 is FQNEAQ. There are 12 residues in the CDR3. V was clipped by 1 base and J by 9 bases, with 7 bases between them. The DNA of the CDR3 is TGTGCCAGCAGCTTAGTCTCTTCTGAGCAGTTCTTC. The encoded protein is CASSLVSSEQFF.

This clonotype has more than one count but fewer than ten. The chain has TRBV20-1 and TRBJ2-1, with D tentatively TRBD2 (6 bases). Germline-derived CDR1 and CDR2 are DFQATT and SNEGSKA (reference sequence). V lost 2 bases to trimming and J lost 0 bases, with 23 bases between them. CDR3 length: 19 amino acids. This CDR3 reads CSARLEYKPGLNSYNEQFF. The CDR3 DNA reads as TGCAGTGCTAGATTAGAGTATAAGCCGGGACTTAACTCCTACAATGAGCAGTTCTTC.

As concerns this clonotype: This may be a read error: a much more frequent sequence differs by one nucleotide. The gene calls are TRBV7-6 and TRBJ2-1; 9 bases map to TRBD2. Germline CDR1 and CDR2: SGHVS and FNYEAQ. The CDR3 spans 16 residues. The CDR3 coding sequence is TGTGCTAGCAGCTCCATGGCGGGGGGGCCGGGCAATGAGCAGTTCTTC. Protein product: CASSSMAGGPGNEQFF.

J is TRBJ2-7 and V is TRBV29-1; a possible D gene is TRBD2 (6 bases). CDR1 and CDR2 from the germline V gene are SQVTM and ANQGSEA. V was trimmed by 4 bases and J by 2 bases, leaving 18 bases between them. CDR3 length: 15 residues. CDR3 sequence reads: CSVGAVSSGTYEQYF. In nucleotides, the CDR3 is TGCAGCGTTGGTGCCGTGAGTAGCGGAACCTACGAGCAGTACTTC.

The gene calls are TRBV11-3 and TRBJ2-2, with D possibly being TRBD2 (5 bases). In germline, CDR1 is SGHNT, CDR2 YENEEA. The CDR3 loop spans 12 amino acids. Trimming removed 5 bases at V and 6 bases at J, with 7 bases between. CDR3 bases: TGTGCCAGCAGCGGGAGATCCGGGGAGCTGTTTTTT. Its translation is CASSGRSGELFF.

V usage is TRBV29-1 and J usage is TRBJ1-3; D remains unclear. The CDR3 contains 14 residues. Germline CDR1 reads SQVTM; CDR2 reads ANQGSEA. V was shortened by 4 bases and J by 2 bases, with 12 bases between the two germline ends. CDR3 nucleotides: TGCAGCGTTGGCCTCGGGCAGGCTGGAAACACCATATATTTT. As protein: CSVGLGQAGNTIYF. Supplemented by reference TRBV29-1 and TRBJ1-3, the full variable domain reads SAVISQKPSRDICQRGTSLTIQCQVDSQVTMMFWYRQQPGQSLTLIATANQGSEATYESGFVIDKFPISRPNLTFSTLTVSNMSPEDSSIYLCSVGLGQAGNTIYFGEGSWLTVV.

This clonotype was detected ten times or more. The rearrangement joins TRBV7-9 to TRBJ2-7; possible D gene TRBD2, 6 bases. The germline V gene encodes CDR1 SEHNR and CDR2 FQNEAQ (reference sequence). The germline V and J ends were trimmed by 3 bases and 0 bases, with 15 bases remaining between them. The CDR3 has 16 residues. CDR3 loop: CASSLRTGLSSYEQYF. The CDR3, as DNA: TGTGCCAGCAGCTTGAGAACGGGACTGAGCTCCTACGAGCAGTACTTC.